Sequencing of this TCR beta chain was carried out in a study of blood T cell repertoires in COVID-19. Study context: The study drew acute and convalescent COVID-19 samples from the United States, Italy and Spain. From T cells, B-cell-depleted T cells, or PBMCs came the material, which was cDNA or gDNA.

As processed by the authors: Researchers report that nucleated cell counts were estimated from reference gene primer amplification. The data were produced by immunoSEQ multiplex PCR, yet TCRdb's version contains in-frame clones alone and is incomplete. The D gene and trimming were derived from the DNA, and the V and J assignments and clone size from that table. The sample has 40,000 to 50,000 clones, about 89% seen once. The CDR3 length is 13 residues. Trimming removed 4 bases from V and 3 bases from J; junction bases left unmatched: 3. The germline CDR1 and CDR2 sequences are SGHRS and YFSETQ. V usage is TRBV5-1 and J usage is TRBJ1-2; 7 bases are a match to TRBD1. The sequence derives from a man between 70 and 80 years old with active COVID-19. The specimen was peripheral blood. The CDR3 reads CASSEGQDYGYTF. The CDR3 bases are TGCGCCAGCAGCGAAGGACAGGACTATGGCTACACCTTC.